The 19 T cell receptor beta chains below were found in one sample sequenced in a study of shared clonotypes between healthy human individuals. Only in-frame clones appear in the TCRdb table, and some are missing; sequencing was by immunoSEQ multiplex PCR. The data hold roughly 770,000 clones, with about 97% observed a single time. CD45RO-negative, CCR7-selected cells formed the naive CD8 fraction, which excluded terminally differentiated effector memory CD45RA+ cells. Sequences were obtained from naive CD8+ T cells sorted from blood. All receptors come from a man aged 25 to 40 in good health.

The rearrangement links TRBV6-1 to TRBJ1-5; tentatively, D is TRBD1 (6 bases). The ends were cut back, 4 bases at V and 0 bases at J, with 16 bases in the middle. The V gene's germline CDR1 is MNHNS and CDR2 SASEGT. The CDR3 consists of 17 residues. CDR3 nucleotide sequence: TGTGCCAGCAGTGGGACAGCAATTATTGATAGCAATCAGCCCCAGCATTTT. As protein: CASSGTAIIDSNQPQHF.

The chain has TRBV7-8 and TRBJ1-2, with no clear D. CDR1 and CDR2 from the germline V gene are SGHVS and FQNEAQ. The CDR3 spans 12 residues. Trimming took 1 base from V and 7 from J, leaving 7 bases between them. CDR3 sequence reads: CASSLGVFGYTF. The CDR3 nucleotides read TGTGCCAGCAGCTTAGGGGTATTTGGCTACACCTTC.

The rearrangement links TRBV7-6 to TRBJ2-1; 7 bases are a match to TRBD2. The CDR3 spans 18 residues. V was clipped by 3 bases and J by 5 bases; unmatched bases: 16. Germline V gives CDR1 SGHVS, CDR2 FNYEAQ. The CDR3 coding sequence is TGTGCCAGCAGCTTCGACCTGAAGCTCCTAGCGGACGACAATGAGCAGTTCTTC. Translation: CASSFDLKLLADDNEQFF.

The chain combines TRBV7-2 with TRBJ2-7, with a weak D call TRBD1 (6 bases). The germline gives CDR1 SGHTA, CDR2 FQGNSA. V was cut by 5 bases and J by 5 bases, with 25 bases left in between. This CDR3 has 17 residues. The CDR3: CASSRRPGQYTLNEQYF. CDR3 bases: TGTGCCAGCAGCAGGCGTCCGGGACAATACACCCTCAACGAGCAGTACTTC.

The chain is built from TRBV5-5 and TRBJ2-7; no definite D call. The germline V gene encodes CDR1 SGHKS and CDR2 YYEKEE (reference sequence). The V end lost 0 bases, the J end lost 4 bases, and 11 bases lay between the germline ends. This CDR3 spans 14 amino acids. The CDR3 DNA follows: TGTGCCAGCAGCTTGGATCTTTACGTATACGAGCAGTACTTC. Its protein product is CASSLDLYVYEQYF.

The chain has TRBV4-1 and TRBJ1-2; 7 nucleotides match TRBD1. Germline V gene sequence: CDR1 MGHRA, CDR2 YSYEKL. Unmatched junction bases numbered 6, after V lost 3 bases and J lost 2 bases. The CDR3 spans 15 residues. CDR3 nucleotides: TGCGCCAGCAGCCAGCCCGAGGGACAGAACTATGGCTACACCTTC. Translation: CASSQPEGQNYGYTF.

The rearrangement links TRBV5-4 to TRBJ2-7; TRBD2 matches 12 bases. Germline lookup yields CDR1 SGHNT and CDR2 YYREEE (reference sequence). This CDR3 spans 16 amino acids. After removal of 0 bases from V and 6 bases from J, the junction contained 7 bases not matched to a gene. The CDR3: CASSLGTGLAGFEQYF. The CDR3, as DNA: TGTGCCAGCAGCTTGGGAACGGGACTAGCGGGTTTCGAGCAGTACTTC. Together with reference TRBV5-4 and TRBJ2-7, the CDR3 gives the full variable domain: ETGVTQSPTHLIKTRGQQVTLRCSSQSGHNTVSWYQQALGQGPQFIFQYYREEENGRGNFPPRFSGLQFPNYSSELNVNALELDDSALYLCASSLGTGLAGFEQYFGPGTRLTVT.

The chain recombines TRBV7-9 with TRBJ2-1, with TRBD2 identical over 8 bases. V gave up 4 bases and J gave up 7 bases; unmatched junction bases: 9. The CDR3 totals 15 residues. The germline gives CDR1 SEHNR, CDR2 FQNEAQ (reference sequence). CDR3 sequence (DNA): TGTGCCAGCAGCTCGACTAGCGATCGGACTAATGAGCAGTTCTTC. Its translation: CASSSTSDRTNEQFF.

The rearrangement uses TRBV4-1 and TRBJ2-7; the D is unclear. CDR1 is MGHRA and CDR2 is YSYEKL in the germline V gene. CDR3 length: 15 residues. Between the trimmed V and J ends, which lost 1 base and 0 bases, there was a span of 10 bases. The CDR3 is CASSQGATASYEQYF. In nucleotides, the CDR3 is TGCGCCAGCAGCCAAGGGGCCACGGCCTCCTACGAGCAGTACTTC.

V and J are TRBV15 and TRBJ2-2; the D is unclear. V was cut by 5 bases and J by 0 bases, with 13 bases left in between. From germline, CDR1 is LNHNV and CDR2 YYDKDF (reference sequence). The CDR3 runs 16 residues. The CDR3 region has the DNA TGTGCCACCAGCCCCTGGGAAGGAACGAACACCGGGGAGCTGTTTTTT. Encoded protein: CATSPWEGTNTGELFF.

This clone appeared once. One end of the junction does not line up with germline, which may come from a read error. Other DNA sequences of this sample code for an identical CDR3. V is TRBV7-7 and J is TRBJ2-7; D might be TRBD2 (5 bases). The CDR3 covers 13 residues. Germline CDR1 SSHAT, CDR2 FNYEAQ (reference sequence). The CDR3 nucleotides are TGTGCTAGCAGCTCCGGACTCGGCTACGAGCAGTACTTC. It yields the protein CASSSGLGYEQYF.

This chain uses TRBV5-6 with TRBJ2-5; the match to TRBD2 covers 15 bases. V was pared by 0 bases and J by 4 bases, with 7 bases of the junction left unmatched. The CDR3 extends over 18 amino acids. The germline CDR1 and CDR2 sequences are SGHDT and YYEEEE. CDR3 nucleotides: TGTGCCAGCAGCTTGGAAGGGACTAGCGGGAGGCGGGGAGAGACCCAGTACTTC. The encoded protein is CASSLEGTSGRRGETQYF.

This chain connects TRBV7-6 to TRBJ2-3; 9 bases are a match to TRBD2. The CDR3 has 16 residues. Unmatched junction bases numbered 4, after V lost 1 base and J lost 2 bases. CDR1 SGHVS and CDR2 FNYEAQ come from the germline V gene. Here the CDR3 reads CASSLVGGRVTDTQYF. The CDR3 region has the DNA TGTGCCAGCAGCTTAGTTGGCGGGAGGGTCACAGATACGCAGTATTTT.

In its sample, this clone was seen once. V is TRBV10-3 and J is TRBJ2-5; unclear D gene. Per the germline V gene, CDR1 is ENHRY and CDR2 is SYGVKD. Trimming stripped 3 bases from V and 0 bases from J, with 5 bases between. The CDR3 has 13 amino acids. The CDR3 spells CAISDSDQETQYF. The CDR3 nucleotides read TGTGCCATCAGTGATTCAGACCAAGAGACCCAGTACTTC.

Regarding this clone: Different DNA sequences within this sample yield the same CDR3. The chain employs TRBV19 and TRBJ2-1; possibly TRBD1 for D (6 bases). V lost 1 base, J lost 6 bases, and 7 bases lay in between. There are 13 residues in the CDR3. Germline CDR1 reads LNHDA; CDR2 reads SQIVND (reference sequence). The CDR3 sequence: CASSIGGLNEQFF. CDR3 nucleotides: TGTGCCAGTAGTATAGGGGGGCTCAATGAGCAGTTCTTC.

The chain uses TRBV7-9 and TRBJ1-1, with D perhaps TRBD1 (6 bases). V was clipped by 1 base and J by 2 bases, with 14 bases between them. The CDR3 has 16 amino acids. Germline assignment: CDR1 SEHNR and CDR2 FQNEAQ (reference sequence). In DNA, the CDR3 is TGTGCCAGCAGCTTAGTCGGGTTGGGGGCCAACACTGAAGCTTTCTTT. Residues: CASSLVGLGANTEAFF.

The genes are TRBV15 and TRBJ2-7; TRBD2 aligns across 8 bases. With V trimmed by 0 bases and J by 3 bases, 7 bases remained unmatched. CDR3 length: 16 amino acids. CDR1 and CDR2 (germline): LNHNV, YYDKDF (reference sequence). CDR3 loop: CATSRDRGLAGYEQYF. Written as DNA, the CDR3 is TGTGCCACCAGCAGAGATAGGGGCCTAGCGGGCTACGAGCAGTACTTC.

This clone was seen once. V is TRBV21-1 and J is TRBJ2-6; TRBD2 is the table's D call, not checked against the DNA. TRBV21-1 is listed as a pseudogene. The CDR3 consists of 19 residues. The CDR3 spells CASSKAFDCREFGANVLTF. CDR3 coding DNA: TGTGCCAGCAGCAAAGCGTTTGACTGCCGGGAGTTTGGGGCCAACGTCCTGACTTTC.

The rearrangement joins TRBV4-1 to TRBJ2-3; 8 positions match TRBD1. The length of the CDR3 is 19 residues. The V segment lost 4 bases and the J segment 2 bases; nucleotides outside the gene matches: 17. Looked up from germline, CDR1 is MGHRA and CDR2 is YSYEKL. The CDR3 loop reads CASSRVPPPRDRNTDTQYF. CDR3 DNA sequence: TGCGCCAGCAGCCGCGTACCGCCCCCACGGGACAGGAACACAGATACGCAGTATTTT.